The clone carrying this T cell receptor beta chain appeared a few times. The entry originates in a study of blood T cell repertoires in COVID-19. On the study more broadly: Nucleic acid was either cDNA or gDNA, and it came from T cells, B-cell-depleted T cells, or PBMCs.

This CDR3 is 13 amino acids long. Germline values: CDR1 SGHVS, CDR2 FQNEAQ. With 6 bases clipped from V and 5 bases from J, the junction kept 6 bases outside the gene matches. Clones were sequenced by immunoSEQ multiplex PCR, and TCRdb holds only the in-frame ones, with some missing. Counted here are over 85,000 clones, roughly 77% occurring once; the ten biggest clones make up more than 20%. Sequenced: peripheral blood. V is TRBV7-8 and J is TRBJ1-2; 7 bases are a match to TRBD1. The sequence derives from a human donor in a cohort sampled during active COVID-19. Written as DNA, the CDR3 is TGTGCCAGCAGTCTACAGGGGCGTTATGGCTACACCTTC. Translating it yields CASSLQGRYGYTF. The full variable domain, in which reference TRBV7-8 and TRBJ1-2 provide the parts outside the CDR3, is GAGVSQSPRYKVAKRGQDVALRCDPISGHVSLFWYQQALGQGPEFLTYFQNEAQLDKSGLPSDRFFAERPEGSVSTLKIQRTQQEDSAVYLCASSLQGRYGYTFGSGTRLTVV.